Listed below are T cell receptor beta chains from one sample, sequenced in a study of blood T cell repertoires in COVID-19. Sequencing used immunoSEQ multiplex PCR; TCRdb keeps in-frame clones, though not all of them. This table holds roughly 380,000 clones, about nine tenths found once. The material sequenced was peripheral blood. The receptors were sampled from a woman aged 40 to 55 with COVID-19, enrolled during active disease. The CDR3 runs from the conserved cysteine through the conserved F or W. D genes are given only for firm matches. Clone size is given for some rows only: seen once, a few or many times, or a class if the clone is expanded.

clone_size,j_call,v_call,d_call,cdr3_aa,cdr3_nt
NA,TRBJ1-6,TRBV19,TRBD1,CASSIDGTGANSPLHF,TGTGCCAGTAGTATAGATGGGACAGGGGCTAATTCACCCCTCCACTTT
NA,TRBJ1-5,TRBV5-6,NA,CASSPGGQPQHF,TGTGCCAGCAGCCCAGGTGGTCAGCCCCAGCATTTT
NA,TRBJ1-5,TRBV3-1/TRBV3-2,NA,CASSPRDQPQHF,TGTGCCAGCAGCCCTCGGGATCAGCCCCAGCATTTT
NA,TRBJ1-2,TRBV28,NA,CASSLIGRAGEGYTF,TGTGCCAGCAGTTTAATAGGGAGGGCAGGGGAAGGCTACACCTTC
once,TRBJ1-3,TRBV10-3,TRBD1,CAISESGQDTIYF,TGTGCCATCAGTGAGTCCGGACAGGACACCATATATTTT
NA,TRBJ2-3,TRBV9,TRBD2,CASSAGLAGGSTDTQYF,TGTGCCAGCAGCGCGGGACTAGCGGGAGGTTCCACAGATACGCAGTATTTT
NA,TRBJ1-1,TRBV18,TRBD1,CASSPLWDRDTEAFF,TGTGCCAGCTCACCGCTTTGGGACAGGGACACTGAAGCTTTCTTT
NA,TRBJ1-5,TRBV15,NA,CATSRDWGRVGQPQHF,TGTGCCACCAGCAGAGATTGGGGCAGGGTAGGTCAGCCCCAGCATTTT
NA,TRBJ2-5,TRBV29-1,NA,CSVAAGRKTQYF,TGCAGCGTTGCCGCAGGGCGGAAGACCCAGTACTTC
NA,TRBJ2-7,TRBV7-2,TRBD1,CASSYRQGYLYF,TGTGCCAGCAGCTACCGACAGGGTTATCTGTACTTC
NA,TRBJ2-2,TRBV5-4,NA,CASSLGQLTGELFF,TGTGCCAGCAGCTTGGGACAGCTTACCGGGGAGCTGTTTTTT
once,TRBJ1-4,TRBV28,TRBD1,CASSSTGDHEKLFF,TGTGCCAGCAGTTCGACAGGGGATCATGAAAAACTGTTTTTT
NA,TRBJ1-1,TRBV7-9,TRBD1,CASSFGQGNTEAFF,TGTGCCAGCAGCTTCGGACAGGGGAACACTGAAGCTTTCTTT
NA,TRBJ1-5,TRBV6-2/TRBV6-3,NA,CASSYSPPGLQPQHF,TGTGCCAGCAGTTATTCCCCTCCAGGTCTCCAGCCCCAGCATTTT
NA,TRBJ1-2,TRBV6-2/TRBV6-3,TRBD1,CASSTTGTGYGYTF,TGTGCCAGCAGTACTACCGGGACAGGCTATGGCTACACCTTC
NA,TRBJ2-5,TRBV11-1,TRBD2,CASSRPGLAGETQYF,TGTGCCAGCAGTCGTCCGGGACTAGCGGGGGAGACCCAGTACTTC
NA,TRBJ2-7,TRBV2,NA,CASSEREVLAYEQYF,TGTGCCAGCAGTGAAAGAGAAGTGCTCGCCTACGAGCAGTACTTC
NA,TRBJ2-1,TRBV7-2,TRBD2,CASSLQFSGATYNEQFF,TGTGCCAGCAGCTTGCAATTTAGCGGGGCCACCTACAATGAGCAGTTCTTC
NA,TRBJ1-2,TRBV7-2,TRBD1,CASSLWDRGYGYTF,TGTGCCAGCAGCTTATGGGACAGAGGGTATGGCTACACCTTC
NA,TRBJ2-5,TRBV7-3,NA,CASSPPGDSETQYF,TGTGCCAGCAGCCCCCCCGGGGATTCGGAGACCCAGTACTTC
NA,TRBJ2-7,TRBV7-2,NA,CASSLNSLSSYEQYF,TGTGCCAGCAGCTTAAACAGCCTTAGCTCCTACGAGCAGTACTTC
NA,TRBJ2-7,TRBV7-6,TRBD1,CASSLDVRQGNEQYF,TGTGCCAGCAGCTTAGACGTCAGACAGGGCAACGAGCAGTACTTC
NA,TRBJ1-2,TRBV9,NA,CASSVVSYGYTF,TGTGCCAGCAGCGTAGTCAGCTATGGCTACACCTTC
NA,TRBJ1-3,TRBV28,NA,CASSFRATGNTIYF,TGTGCCAGCAGTTTCAGGGCAACTGGAAACACCATATATTTT
NA,TRBJ2-1,TRBV9,TRBD2,CASSVSTSGLYNEQFF,TGTGCCAGCAGCGTCTCGACTAGCGGGTTATACAATGAGCAGTTCTTC
NA,TRBJ1-1,TRBV19,NA,CASSIGRRRNTEAFF,TGTGCCAGTAGTATTGGGCGTAGAAGGAACACTGAAGCTTTCTTT
once,TRBJ2-1,TRBV7-2,NA,CASTRDFRSYNEQFF,TGTGCCAGCACCCGGGACTTTCGTTCCTACAATGAGCAGTTCTTC
NA,TRBJ1-2,TRBV18,NA,CASSPDPVAGGYTF,TGTGCCAGCTCACCAGACCCGGTCGCAGGAGGCTACACCTTC
NA,TRBJ2-2,TRBV14,NA,CASSPRFTGELFF,TGTGCCAGCAGCCCTCGTTTCACCGGGGAGCTGTTTTTT
NA,TRBJ1-1,TRBV6-1,NA,CASRTGMNTEAFF,TGTGCCAGCCGGACCGGGATGAACACTGAAGCTTTCTTT
NA,TRBJ2-6,TRBV7-9,NA,CASSSGPSGANVLTF,TGTGCCAGCAGCTCCGGTCCCTCTGGGGCCAACGTCCTGACTTTC
NA,TRBJ1-6,TRBV28,NA,CASISGSSYNSPLHF,TGTGCCAGCATTTCGGGGAGCTCCTATAATTCACCCCTCCACTTT
NA,TRBJ2-7,TRBV28,NA,CASSLVGYEQYF,TGTGCCAGCAGTTTAGTCGGCTACGAGCAGTACTTC
NA,TRBJ2-3,TRBV9,NA,CASSRETTRVPDTQYF,TGTGCCAGCAGCCGAGAGACTACCCGTGTCCCGGATACGCAGTATTTT
NA,TRBJ2-1,TRBV18,TRBD1,CASSPGDSSYNEQFF,TGTGCCAGCTCACCAGGGGACAGCTCCTACAATGAGCAGTTCTTC
once,TRBJ2-1,TRBV7-2,TRBD2,CASSRPPWTSGRVGNEQFF,TGTGCCAGCAGTCGTCCTCCTTGGACTAGCGGGAGGGTTGGAAATGAGCAGTTCTTC
NA,TRBJ2-7,TRBV6-5,TRBD2,CASSFTGGGLPYEQYF,TGTGCCAGCAGTTTTACTGGCGGGGGACTTCCCTACGAGCAGTACTTC
NA,TRBJ2-5,TRBV11-1,TRBD1,CASSPSGQGETQYF,TGTGCCAGCAGCCCCTCGGGACAGGGAGAGACCCAGTACTTC
NA,TRBJ2-2,TRBV15,NA,CATSVSSRNTGELFF,TGTGCCACCAGCGTTTCGTCTAGGAACACCGGGGAGCTGTTTTTT
NA,TRBJ1-5,TRBV12-3/TRBV12-4,NA,CASRPHSNQPQHF,TGTGCCAGCAGACCACACAGCAATCAGCCCCAGCATTTT
once,TRBJ1-1,TRBV7-9,NA,CASSFLSGLNTEAFF,TGTGCCAGCAGCTTTTTGTCTGGCCTTAACACTGAAGCTTTCTTT
NA,TRBJ1-3,TRBV18,NA,CASSPQTVSGNTIYF,TGTGCCAGCTCACCACAGACAGTCTCTGGAAACACCATATATTTT
NA,TRBJ1-5,TRBV30,NA,CAWSVLGANQPQHF,TGTGCCTGGAGTGTACTGGGGGCAAATCAGCCCCAGCATTTT
once,TRBJ2-5,TRBV10-3,NA,CAISDGESGETQYF,TGTGCCATCAGTGATGGGGAGTCGGGGGAGACCCAGTACTTC
few,TRBJ1-5,TRBV19,TRBD1,CASSFRDRGPVVQPQHF,TGTGCCAGTAGTTTCCGGGACAGGGGTCCGGTTGTACAGCCCCAGCATTTT
NA,TRBJ2-3,TRBV3-1/TRBV3-2,NA,CASSQEEGWLSQYF,TGTGCCAGCAGCCAAGAAGAGGGCTGGCTGTCGCAGTATTTT
NA,TRBJ1-1,TRBV28,TRBD1,CASSFGQGQNTEAFF,TGTGCCAGCAGTTTCGGACAGGGACAGAACACTGAAGCTTTCTTT
NA,TRBJ1-2,TRBV6-5,NA,CASSPLIGEGYTF,TGTGCCAGCAGTCCCTTGATCGGAGAAGGCTACACCTTC
NA,TRBJ1-1,TRBV2,NA,CASSDPGTLGPEAFF,TGTGCCAGCAGTGATCCGGGTACGCTGGGTCCTGAAGCTTTCTTT
NA,TRBJ1-6,TRBV27,NA,CARPGQGPSKGSPLHF,TGTGCCAGACCGGGACAAGGTCCATCTAAGGGTTCACCCCTCCACTTT
NA,TRBJ2-1,TRBV27,TRBD2,CASTAGGPYNEQFF,TGTGCCAGCACTGCGGGAGGGCCTTACAATGAGCAGTTCTTC
NA,TRBJ1-2,TRBV4-2,TRBD1,CASSQATGGAKGYTF,TGTGCCAGCAGCCAAGCTACAGGGGGCGCAAAGGGCTACACCTTC
NA,TRBJ2-5,TRBV28,TRBD1,CASSPQTGLGRETQYF,TGTGCCAGCAGCCCTCAGACAGGGCTCGGAAGGGAGACCCAGTACTTC
NA,TRBJ2-7,TRBV7-9,NA,CASSPAVDYEQYF,TGTGCCAGCAGCCCGGCGGTGGACTACGAGCAGTACTTC
NA,TRBJ2-3,TRBV7-9,NA,CASSLTSREDTQYF,TGTGCCAGCAGCTTAACATCCCGGGAGGATACGCAGTATTTT
NA,TRBJ2-2,TRBV6-5,NA,CASSYQNTGELFF,TGTGCCAGCAGTTACCAGAACACCGGGGAGCTGTTTTTT
NA,TRBJ1-6,TRBV5-1,NA,CASSLTAADNSPLHF,TGCGCCAGCAGCTTGACTGCTGCGGATAATTCACCCCTCCACTTT
NA,TRBJ1-2,TRBV6-5,TRBD1,CASSYSTGGHGYTF,TGTGCCAGCAGTTACTCGACAGGGGGTCATGGCTACACCTTC
NA,TRBJ2-1,TRBV27,TRBD1,CASAGTASSNEQFF,TGTGCCAGTGCTGGGACAGCCTCTAGCAATGAGCAGTTCTTC
NA,TRBJ1-1,TRBV19,NA,CASRTIWGDITEAFF,TGTGCCAGTAGAACGATCTGGGGAGATATCACTGAAGCTTTCTTT